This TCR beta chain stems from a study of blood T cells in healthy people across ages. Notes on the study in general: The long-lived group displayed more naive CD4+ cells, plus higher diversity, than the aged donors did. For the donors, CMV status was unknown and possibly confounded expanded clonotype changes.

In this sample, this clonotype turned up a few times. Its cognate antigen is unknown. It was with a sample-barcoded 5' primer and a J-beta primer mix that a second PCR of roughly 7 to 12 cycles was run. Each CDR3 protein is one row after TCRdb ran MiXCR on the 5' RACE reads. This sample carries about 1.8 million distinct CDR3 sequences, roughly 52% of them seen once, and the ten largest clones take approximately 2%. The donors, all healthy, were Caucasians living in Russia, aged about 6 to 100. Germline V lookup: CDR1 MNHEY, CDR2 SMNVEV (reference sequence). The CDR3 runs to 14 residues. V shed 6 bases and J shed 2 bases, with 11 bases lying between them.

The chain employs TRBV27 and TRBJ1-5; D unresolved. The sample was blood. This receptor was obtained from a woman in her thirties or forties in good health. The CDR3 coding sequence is TGTGCCAGCAGAGAAGGGATTGGCAATCAGCCCCAGCATTTT. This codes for CASREGIGNQPQHF.